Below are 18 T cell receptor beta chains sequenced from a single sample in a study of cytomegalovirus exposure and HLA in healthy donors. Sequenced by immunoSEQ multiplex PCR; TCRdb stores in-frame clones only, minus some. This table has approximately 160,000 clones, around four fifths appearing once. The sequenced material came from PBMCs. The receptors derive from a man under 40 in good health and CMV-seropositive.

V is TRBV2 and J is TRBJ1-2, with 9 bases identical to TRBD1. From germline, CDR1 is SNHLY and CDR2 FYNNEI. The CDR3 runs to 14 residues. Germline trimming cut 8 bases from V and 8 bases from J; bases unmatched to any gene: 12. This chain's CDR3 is CASRTTGGRAGYTF. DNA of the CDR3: TGTGCCAGCCGAACGACAGGGGGACGGGCAGGCTACACCTTC.

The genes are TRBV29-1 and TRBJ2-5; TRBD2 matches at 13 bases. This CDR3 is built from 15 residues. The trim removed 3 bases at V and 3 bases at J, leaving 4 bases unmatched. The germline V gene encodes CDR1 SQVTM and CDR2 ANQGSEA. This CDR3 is CSVDLGLAGEETQYF. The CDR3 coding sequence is TGCAGCGTTGACCTCGGACTAGCGGGGGAAGAGACCCAGTACTTC.

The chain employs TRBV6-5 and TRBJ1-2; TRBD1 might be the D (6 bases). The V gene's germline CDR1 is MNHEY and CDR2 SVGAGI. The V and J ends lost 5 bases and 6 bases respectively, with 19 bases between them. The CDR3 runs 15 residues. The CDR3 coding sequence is TGTGCCAGCAGTACCCCACGAAGGGCAGGGGATGGCTACACCTTC. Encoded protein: CASSTPRRAGDGYTF.

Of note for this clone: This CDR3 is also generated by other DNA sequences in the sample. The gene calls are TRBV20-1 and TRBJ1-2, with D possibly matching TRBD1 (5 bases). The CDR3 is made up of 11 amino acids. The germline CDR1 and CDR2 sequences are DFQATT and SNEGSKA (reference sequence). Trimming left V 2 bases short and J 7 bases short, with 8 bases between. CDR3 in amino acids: CSARTGGGYTF. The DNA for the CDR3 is TGCAGTGCTAGAACAGGTGGTGGCTACACCTTC.

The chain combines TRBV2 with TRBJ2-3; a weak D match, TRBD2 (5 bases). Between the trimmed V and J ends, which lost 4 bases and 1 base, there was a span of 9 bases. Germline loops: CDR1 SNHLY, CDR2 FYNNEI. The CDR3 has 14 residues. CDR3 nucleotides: TGTGCCAGCAGTGGAGGGTATGGCACAGATACGCAGTATTTT. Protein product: CASSGGYGTDTQYF.

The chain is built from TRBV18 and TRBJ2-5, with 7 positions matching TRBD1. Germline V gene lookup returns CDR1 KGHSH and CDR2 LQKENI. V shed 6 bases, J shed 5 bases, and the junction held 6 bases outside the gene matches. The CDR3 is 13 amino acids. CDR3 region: CASSATGRETQYF. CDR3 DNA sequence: TGTGCCAGCTCCGCGACAGGGCGGGAGACCCAGTACTTC.

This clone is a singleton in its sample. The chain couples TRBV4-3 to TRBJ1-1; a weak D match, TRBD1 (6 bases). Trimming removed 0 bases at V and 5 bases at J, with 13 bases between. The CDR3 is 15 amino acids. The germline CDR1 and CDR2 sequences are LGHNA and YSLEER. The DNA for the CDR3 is TGCGCCAGCAGCCAAGATTCGTCACAGGGAACTGAAGCTTTCTTT. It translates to CASSQDSSQGTEAFF.

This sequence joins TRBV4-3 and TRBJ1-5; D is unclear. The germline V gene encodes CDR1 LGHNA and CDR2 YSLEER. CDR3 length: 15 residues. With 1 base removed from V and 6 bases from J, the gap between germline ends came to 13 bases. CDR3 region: CASSQAGIIGQPQHF. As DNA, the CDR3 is TGCGCCAGCAGCCAAGCCGGGATAATAGGTCAGCCCCAGCATTTT.

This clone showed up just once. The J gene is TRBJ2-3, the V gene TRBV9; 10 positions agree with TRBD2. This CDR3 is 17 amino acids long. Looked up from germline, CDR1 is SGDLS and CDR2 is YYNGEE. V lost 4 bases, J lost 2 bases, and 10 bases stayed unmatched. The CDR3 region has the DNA TGTGCCAGCAGCCCCCTCGGGACTAGCGCGAACACAGATACGCAGTATTTT. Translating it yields CASSPLGTSANTDTQYF. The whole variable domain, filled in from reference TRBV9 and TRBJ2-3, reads DSGVTQTPKHLITATGQRVTLRCSPRSGDLSVYWYQQSLDQGLQFLIQYYNGEERAKGNILERFSAQQFPDLHSELNLSSLELGDSALYFCASSPLGTSANTDTQYFGPGTRLTVL.

The CDR3 DNA reads as TGTGCCAGCCTGGGGATAGCGGGGTCTCAAAACAGCTCCTACAATGAGCAGTTCTTC. It specifies CASLGIAGSQNSSYNEQFF. The genes are TRBV2 and TRBJ2-1, with 8 positions matching TRBD2. The CDR3 contains 19 residues. V trimming: 8 bases; J trimming: 0 bases; junction bases outside the gene matches: 18. Germline CDR1 reads SNHLY; CDR2 reads FYNNEI.

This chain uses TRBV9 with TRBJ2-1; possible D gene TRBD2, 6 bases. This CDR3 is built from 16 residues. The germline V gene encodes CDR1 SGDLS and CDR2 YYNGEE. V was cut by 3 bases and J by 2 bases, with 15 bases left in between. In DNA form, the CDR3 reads TGTGCCAGCAGCGCCCCGAATGGGGGGACCTACAATGAGCAGTTCTTC. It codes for CASSAPNGGTYNEQFF.

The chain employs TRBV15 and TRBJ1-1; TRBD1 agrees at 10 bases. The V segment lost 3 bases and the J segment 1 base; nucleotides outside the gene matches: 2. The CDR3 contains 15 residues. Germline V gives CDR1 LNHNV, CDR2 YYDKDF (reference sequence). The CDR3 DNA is TGTGCCACCAGCAGTTGGGACAGGGGGAACACTGAAGCTTTCTTT. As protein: CATSSWDRGNTEAFF.

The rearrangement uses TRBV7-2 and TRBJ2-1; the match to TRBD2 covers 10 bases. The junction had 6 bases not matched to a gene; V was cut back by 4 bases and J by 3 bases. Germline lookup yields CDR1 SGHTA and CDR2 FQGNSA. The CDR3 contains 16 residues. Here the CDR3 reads CASSSIAGGYYNEQFF. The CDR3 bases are TGTGCCAGCAGCTCAATAGCGGGGGGCTACTACAATGAGCAGTTCTTC.

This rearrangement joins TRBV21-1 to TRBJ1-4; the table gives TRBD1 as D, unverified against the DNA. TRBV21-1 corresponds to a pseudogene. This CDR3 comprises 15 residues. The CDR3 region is CASSPDSLENEKLFF. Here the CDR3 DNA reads TGTGCCAGCAGCCCTGACAGCCTGGAGAATGAAAAACTGTTTTTT.

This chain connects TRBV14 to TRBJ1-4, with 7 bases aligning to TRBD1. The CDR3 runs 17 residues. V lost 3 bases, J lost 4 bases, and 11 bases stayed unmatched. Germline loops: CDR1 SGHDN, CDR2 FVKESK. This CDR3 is CASSQFSGTVLNEKLFF. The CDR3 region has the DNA TGTGCCAGCAGCCAGTTCTCCGGGACAGTTCTTAATGAAAAACTGTTTTTT.

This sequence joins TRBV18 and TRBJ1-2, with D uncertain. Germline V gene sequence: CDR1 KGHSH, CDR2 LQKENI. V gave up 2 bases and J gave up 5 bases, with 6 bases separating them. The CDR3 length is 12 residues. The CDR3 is CASSPSPYGYTF. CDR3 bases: TGTGCCAGCTCACCATCCCCTTATGGCTACACCTTC. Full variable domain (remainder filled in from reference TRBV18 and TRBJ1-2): NAGVMQNPRHLVRRRGQEARLRCSPMKGHSHVYWYRQLPEEGLKFMVYLQKENIIDESGMPKERFSAEFPKEGPSILRIQQVVRGDSAAYFCASSPSPYGYTFGSGTRLTVV.

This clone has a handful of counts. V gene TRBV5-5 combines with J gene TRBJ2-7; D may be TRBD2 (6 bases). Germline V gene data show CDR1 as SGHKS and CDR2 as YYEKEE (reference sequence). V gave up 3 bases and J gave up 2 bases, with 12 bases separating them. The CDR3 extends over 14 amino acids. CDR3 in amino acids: CASSWAEGTYEQYF. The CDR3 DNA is TGTGCCAGCAGCTGGGCGGAGGGGACCTACGAGCAGTACTTC.

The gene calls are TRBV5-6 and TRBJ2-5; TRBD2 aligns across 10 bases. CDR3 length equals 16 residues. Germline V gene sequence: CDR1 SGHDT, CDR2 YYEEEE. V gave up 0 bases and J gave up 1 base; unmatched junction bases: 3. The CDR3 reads CASSLGSGGIQETQYF. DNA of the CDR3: TGTGCCAGCAGCTTGGGTAGCGGGGGGATCCAAGAGACCCAGTACTTC.